This is a list of T cell receptor beta chains from one sample in a study of blood T cell repertoires in COVID-19. The protocol was immunoSEQ multiplex PCR, while the TCRdb copy is restricted to in-frame clones and leaves out a portion. The sample consists of 140,000 to 150,000 clones, around 91% of them appearing once. Input material: peripheral blood. These receptor sequences come from a man younger than 35 with COVID-19, enrolled during active disease. Both conserved end residues are part of each CDR3. Each record gives: D gene, clone size, J gene, V gene, CDR3 DNA, CDR3 protein. A D gene is named only where the DNA matches it firmly. Rows may omit the clone size; those that give it use once, few, many or a size class.

>TRBD1|NA|TRBJ1-1|TRBV7-9
TGTGCCAGCAGCTGGGGACAGGGGGCTAACTCTGAAGCTTTCTTT
CASSWGQGANSEAFF
>TRBD1|NA|TRBJ2-1|TRBV7-2
TGTGCCAGCAGCCCAGGGGGCATCGCAGGGCAGTTCTTC
CASSPGGIAGQFF
>NA|NA|TRBJ2-2|TRBV3-1/TRBV3-2
TGTGCCAGCAGCCGGGGGGGCAGTACCGGGGAGCTGTTTTTT
CASSRGGSTGELFF
>TRBD1|few|TRBJ2-5|TRBV30
TGTGCCTGGAGCGGGACAGGGGGAGCGGAGACCCAGTACTTC
CAWSGTGGAETQYF
>NA|NA|TRBJ1-2|TRBV9
TGTGCCAGCAGCGTAGCTCGGGAGGGCTATGGGTATGGCTACACCTTC
CASSVAREGYGYGYTF
>NA|NA|TRBJ1-4|TRBV4-2
TGTGCCAGCAGCCAAGATTCTGGTGCACGGAATGAAAAACTGTTTTTT
CASSQDSGARNEKLFF
>NA|few|TRBJ1-2|TRBV5-4
TGTGCCAGCAGCTTAGACACCTCGTATGGCTACACCTTC
CASSLDTSYGYTF
>NA|NA|TRBJ2-7|TRBV18
TGTGCCAGCTCACCACAGCCGGGAACCTCCTACGAGCAGTACTTC
CASSPQPGTSYEQYF
>NA|NA|TRBJ1-1|TRBV7-8
TGTGCCAGCAGCCTCGAGACAGTGGGGAAACGAACTGAAGCTTTCTTT
CASSLETVGKRTEAFF
>NA|NA|TRBJ1-2|TRBV29-1
TGCAGCGTTGTTGTTGGGGCCCGGCCTAACTATGGCTACACCTTC
CSVVVGARPNYGYTF
>NA|NA|TRBJ2-7|TRBV6-6
TGTGCCAGCAGAAAACGGGACTCCTCCTACGAGCAGTACTTC
CASRKRDSSYEQYF
>NA|NA|TRBJ2-5|TRBV6-6
TGTGCCAGCAAAAGAGGCCTTCTTCAAGAGACCCAGTACTTC
CASKRGLLQETQYF
>NA|once|TRBJ2-5|TRBV7-2
TGTGCCAGCAGCTTCGGCCCGGAGGCCCAGTACTTC
CASSFGPEAQYF
>NA|NA|TRBJ2-7|TRBV7-9
TGTGCCAGCAGCTTAGCGGGAGACGTCACCGAGCAGTACTTC
CASSLAGDVTEQYF
>TRBD2|NA|TRBJ2-7|TRBV6-5
TGTGCCAGCAGTTACTCAGGCGGGAGGGTCTCCTACGAGCAGTACTTC
CASSYSGGRVSYEQYF
>TRBD2|NA|TRBJ2-7|TRBV6-2/TRBV6-3
TGTGCCAGCAGTTACACCCGACTAGCGGGGGGCGTCGAGCAGTACTTC
CASSYTRLAGGVEQYF
>TRBD2|few|TRBJ2-1|TRBV28
TGTGCCAGCAGTTTACTCCTAGCGGGAGGGCCTAATGAGCAGTTCTTC
CASSLLLAGGPNEQFF
>NA|NA|TRBJ2-3|TRBV29-1
TGCAGCGTTGAGCCCACAGGGACCACAGATACGCAGTATTTT
CSVEPTGTTDTQYF
>NA|NA|TRBJ1-1|TRBV4-1
TGCGCCAGCAGCCAAGATTGGAGGGCGAACACTGAAGCTTTCTTT
CASSQDWRANTEAFF
>TRBD2|NA|TRBJ2-5|TRBV30
TGTACATCGGGGTGGGGTATAGCGGGACAAGAGACCCAGTACTTC
CTSGWGIAGQETQYF
>NA|NA|TRBJ2-1|TRBV7-2
TGTGCCAGCAGGCTTTCGTGGGAGGAGCAGTTCTTC
CASRLSWEEQFF
>NA|NA|TRBJ1-5|TRBV7-3
TGTGCCAGCAGCCCCCCCGGGGGGACCAATCAGCCCCAGCATTTT
CASSPPGGTNQPQHF
>TRBD1|NA|TRBJ1-6|TRBV2
TGTGCCAGCCGGGGGACAGGGGGAACTAATTCACCCCTCCACTTT
CASRGTGGTNSPLHF
>NA|NA|TRBJ2-5|TRBV15
TGTGCCACCAGCAGAGCCAGGAGGGTCGGGGAGACCCAGTACTTC
CATSRARRVGETQYF
>NA|NA|TRBJ1-6|TRBV3-1/TRBV3-2
TGTGCCAGCACCCGCGGGGGAGCTCCTTCACCCCTCCACTTT
CASTRGGAPSPLHF
>NA|NA|TRBJ1-2|TRBV29-1
TGCAGCGTTGAACCCCTGGTAGACACATATGGCTACACCTTC
CSVEPLVDTYGYTF
>TRBD2|few|TRBJ2-1|TRBV9
TGTGCCAGCAGCGGTACTCGGGGACTAGCGGACAGCTCCTACAATGAGCAGTTCTTC
CASSGTRGLADSSYNEQFF
>TRBD1|NA|TRBJ1-5|TRBV28
TGTGCCAGCAGTGGGTCCTGGGGGACAGGGGGCTGGCCCCAGCATTTT
CASSGSWGTGGWPQHF
>NA|NA|TRBJ1-1|TRBV4-3
TGCGCCAGCAGCCTCTGGGGGGGGATGAACACTGAAGCTTTCTTT
CASSLWGGMNTEAFF
>TRBD1|NA|TRBJ1-5|TRBV30
TGTGCCTGGGCTACAGGGGTGGGCCAGCCCCAGCATTTT
CAWATGVGQPQHF
>NA|NA|TRBJ2-6|TRBV5-1
TGCGCCAGCAGCCCCTCCTCTGGGGCCAACGTCCTGACTTTC
CASSPSSGANVLTF
>NA|once|TRBJ1-6|TRBV6-4
TGTGCCAGCAGCGAAACAGGGATGAATTCACCCCTCCACTTT
CASSETGMNSPLHF
>NA|NA|TRBJ2-7|TRBV4-1
TGCGCCAGCAGCCATCCCCCCGGACAGATCTACGAGCAGTACTTC
CASSHPPGQIYEQYF
>NA|once|TRBJ2-7|TRBV5-1
TGCGCCAGCAGCTTCGGGGTACCCTACGAGCAGTACTTC
CASSFGVPYEQYF
>NA|NA|TRBJ2-7|TRBV7-5
TGTGCCAGAAGCTTAGAAGACAGGGTGTACGAGCAGTACTTC
CARSLEDRVYEQYF
>NA|few|TRBJ1-6|TRBV28
TGTGCCAGCGTTGCAGGGTTTCGGGATTCACCCCTCCACTTT
CASVAGFRDSPLHF
>NA|NA|TRBJ2-5|TRBV2
TGTGCCAGCAGTACGGGTGGGGGCCGTTCGATCCAGTACTTC
CASSTGGGRSIQYF
>NA|NA|TRBJ1-2|TRBV5-4
TGTGCCAGCAGTAGGGGTAACTATGGCTACACCTTC
CASSRGNYGYTF
>TRBD1|NA|TRBJ2-5|TRBV11-3
TGTGCCAGCAGCTCGGGGACAGGGGGCTGGGAGACCCAGTACTTC
CASSSGTGGWETQYF
>NA|NA|TRBJ1-1|TRBV12-5
TGTGCTAGTGGTTTGGTACTGGGGGGGCGGAAGGAGAAGAACACTGAAGCTTTCTTT
CASGLVLGGRKEKNTEAFF
>TRBD1|NA|TRBJ2-7|TRBV28
TGTGCCAGCAGTCCTACCCCCGGGACAGGGGGCGCTCCCGGATCCTACGAGCAGTACTTC
CASSPTPGTGGAPGSYEQYF
>NA|NA|TRBJ2-1|TRBV27
TGTGCCAGCAGTTTAGGGTCCAGTCCGAGGGAGCAGTTCTTC
CASSLGSSPREQFF
>NA|NA|TRBJ2-7|TRBV9
TGTGCCAGCAGCACCGGGAATTCCTACGAGCAGTACTTC
CASSTGNSYEQYF
>NA|NA|TRBJ2-5|TRBV9
TGTGCCAGCAGCAGAGGGTGGGGAGAGACCCAGTACTTC
CASSRGWGETQYF
>TRBD2|NA|TRBJ2-3|TRBV6-5
TGTGCCAGCAGGCAAGCGGGAGGATACACAGATACGCAGTATTTT
CASRQAGGYTDTQYF
>TRBD2|NA|TRBJ2-7|TRBV11-2
TGTGCCAGCAGCTTTGGGGTTAGCGGGAGGTTCGAGCAGTACTTC
CASSFGVSGRFEQYF